These T cell receptor beta chains were read from a single sample in a study of blood T cell repertoires in COVID-19. Sequenced by immunoSEQ multiplex PCR; TCRdb stores in-frame clones only, minus some. The sample contains about 310,000 clones, roughly 88% of which appear only once. Sequenced: PBMCs or T cells enriched from blood (not recorded which). These receptors originate from a young man who had recovered from COVID-19. The CDR3 runs from the conserved cysteine through the conserved F or W. The D gene is left open where the match is weak. Clone size is stated in some rows and not others, as once, few, many or a class when expanded.

CDR3 protein: CASSPRSGNSPLHF; D gene: .; V gene: TRBV9; clone size: .
CDR3 protein: CASSPRSGGSSGNTIYF; D gene: TRBD1; V gene: TRBV18; clone size: once
CDR3 protein: CASSVGQGHSPLHF; D gene: TRBD1; V gene: TRBV7-9; clone size: .
CDR3 protein: CASSTTTASNEKLFF; D gene: .; V gene: TRBV9; clone size: few
CDR3 protein: CASSGAATDNSPLHF; D gene: .; V gene: TRBV7-2; clone size: .
CDR3 protein: CASSAEVRNEKLFF; D gene: .; V gene: TRBV9; clone size: .
CDR3 protein: CASSPQISGKYGYTF; D gene: .; V gene: TRBV9; clone size: .
CDR3 protein: CASSVSGQGIETQYF; D gene: TRBD1; V gene: TRBV9; clone size: .
CDR3 protein: CASSPLDRLNTEAFF; D gene: .; V gene: TRBV18; clone size: .
CDR3 protein: CASSLGGIANEQFF; D gene: .; V gene: TRBV5-1; clone size: .
CDR3 protein: CASSPYGGGNEQYF; D gene: .; V gene: TRBV18; clone size: .
CDR3 protein: CATSRDYPGGEGTEAFF; D gene: .; V gene: TRBV15; clone size: few
CDR3 protein: CASSVTRTGAEGNGYTF; D gene: TRBD1; V gene: TRBV6-2/TRBV6-3; clone size: .
CDR3 protein: CSASFGNLNTEAFF; D gene: .; V gene: TRBV20-1; clone size: .
CDR3 protein: CASSIADTSNTGELFF; D gene: .; V gene: TRBV19; clone size: .
CDR3 protein: CACFMNTEAFF; D gene: .; V gene: TRBV30; clone size: .
CDR3 protein: CASSLGPGGERYF; D gene: .; V gene: TRBV5-6; clone size: few
CDR3 protein: CASSQVLSVLGADGYTF; D gene: .; V gene: TRBV3-1/TRBV3-2; clone size: .
CDR3 protein: CASSTGTHILDTEAFF; D gene: .; V gene: TRBV5-1; clone size: .
CDR3 protein: CASSPQGGVEKLFF; D gene: .; V gene: TRBV4-1; clone size: .
CDR3 protein: CASSYSSAGNEKLFF; D gene: .; V gene: TRBV6-2/TRBV6-3; clone size: .
CDR3 protein: CASSLAHQGASYEQYF; D gene: TRBD1; V gene: TRBV7-8; clone size: .
CDR3 protein: CASSSTGRYGYGYTF; D gene: .; V gene: TRBV27; clone size: .
CDR3 protein: CASSPPTGGVLTQYF; D gene: TRBD1; V gene: TRBV11-2; clone size: .
CDR3 protein: CASSQDGGGDQPQHF; D gene: .; V gene: TRBV4-1; clone size: .
CDR3 protein: CASSLPPRPGGHPDTQYF; D gene: .; V gene: TRBV19; clone size: .
CDR3 protein: CASSHIQGGPETQYF; D gene: TRBD1; V gene: TRBV4-1; clone size: .
CDR3 protein: CASSAALGGSYNSPLHF; D gene: .; V gene: TRBV5-6; clone size: few
CDR3 protein: CASSRQGGSNQPQHF; D gene: TRBD1; V gene: TRBV18; clone size: .